Below are 18 T cell receptor beta chains sequenced from a single sample in a study of blood T cell repertoires in COVID-19. Clones were read by immunoSEQ multiplex PCR, and TCRdb kept only the in-frame ones, dropping some. The data hold fewer than 350,000 clones, with 75% to 95% observed a single time. The sequenced sample consisted of PBMCs or T cells enriched from blood (not recorded which). The receptors stem from a man aged 40-49 years who had been exposed to COVID-19.

The table lists this clone with a few counts. This chain connects TRBV7-9 to TRBJ2-7; no clear D gene. The CDR3 totals 13 residues. Germline lookup yields CDR1 SEHNR and CDR2 FQNEAQ (reference sequence). The V end lost 1 base, the J end lost 2 bases, and 6 bases lay between the germline ends. CDR3 in amino acids: CASSLETAYEQYF. CDR3 sequence (DNA): TGTGCCAGCAGCTTAGAAACAGCCTACGAGCAGTACTTC.

This clone was observed a handful of times. The chain couples TRBV6-2 or TRBV6-3 to TRBJ1-2, with no clear D. The CDR3 loop spans 14 amino acids. V lost 4 bases and J lost 4, with 13 bases in between. Germline CDR1 and CDR2: MNHEY and SVGEGT. CDR3 nucleotides: TGTGCCAGCAGTTCTTCTCTATCATCCTATGGCTACACCTTC. Translation: CASSSSLSSYGYTF.

This rearrangement joins TRBV28 to TRBJ1-4; tentative D call: TRBD1 (5 bases). V was cut by 1 base and J by 7 bases, with 13 bases left in between. The CDR3 contains 15 residues. CDR1 is MDHEN, CDR2 SYDVKM, per germline. CDR3 nucleotide sequence: TGTGCCAGCAGTTTATCTCAGGGTTTGAGTGAAAAACTGTTTTTT. Its protein product is CASSLSQGLSEKLFF.

This sequence joins TRBV6-4 and TRBJ1-2; TRBD1 agrees at 8 bases. V shed 3 bases and J 8 bases; nucleotides not matched to a gene: 8. The CDR3 runs to 14 residues. CDR1 and CDR2 (germline): MRHNA, SNTAGT. DNA for the CDR3: TGTGCCAGCAGTGAGCAATATTCAGGGGGCGGCTACACCTTC. Protein product: CASSEQYSGGGYTF.

The chain recombines TRBV28 with TRBJ1-2; D gene uncertain. Germline CDR1 reads MDHEN; CDR2 reads SYDVKM. There are 13 residues in the CDR3. V was clipped by 8 bases and J by 7 bases, with 17 bases between them. The CDR3, as DNA: TGTGCCAGCCTCTTGGGGAGGGCGGGTGGCTACACCTTC. This codes for CASLLGRAGGYTF.

CDR3: CASTLGTSGAYEQYF. In nucleotides, the CDR3 is TGTGCCAGCACCTTAGGGACTAGCGGTGCCTACGAGCAGTACTTC. This rearrangement joins TRBV28 to TRBJ2-7; 11 bases match TRBD2. Germline V CDR1 and CDR2: MDHEN, SYDVKM. The J segment lost 2 bases and the V segment lost 7 bases, leaving 7 bases of the junction unmatched. The CDR3 has 15 amino acids.

A single count supports this clone. The chain combines TRBV5-1 with TRBJ2-5; 7 nucleotides match TRBD2. CDR3 length equals 17 residues. The germline gives CDR1 SGHRS, CDR2 YFSETQ. J was trimmed by 4 bases and V by 2 bases; bases with no gene match: 14. The CDR3 bases are TGCGCCAGCAGCTTTTCTCATTGGGAGGGTAGAGGAGAGACCCAGTACTTC. Translated: CASSFSHWEGRGETQYF.

The rearrangement joins TRBV6-5 to TRBJ2-7; a weak D match, TRBD1 (6 bases). V shed 7 bases and J shed 4 bases, with 11 bases lying between them. This CDR3 contains 12 residues. In germline, CDR1 is MNHEY, CDR2 SVGAGI. The CDR3 spells CASIGQSYEQYF. Here the CDR3 DNA reads TGTGCCAGCATTGGACAGTCGTACGAGCAGTACTTC.

The rearrangement uses TRBV11-2 and TRBJ2-1; perhaps TRBD1 as D (5 bases). The CDR3 contains 15 residues. Germline values: CDR1 SGHAT, CDR2 FQNNGV. Deletions cut 4 bases from V and 8 bases from J, with 18 bases between. Here the CDR3 DNA reads TGTGCCAGCAGCTCCGCCTCGGCAGGGTTGTATGAGCAGTTCTTC. Encoded protein: CASSSASAGLYEQFF.

This clone is a singleton in its sample. The rearrangement uses TRBV24-1 and TRBJ2-2; 7 nucleotides align to TRBD1. Germline CDR1 is KGHDR and CDR2 is SFDVKD. V dropped 3 bases and J dropped 6; count of bases not matched to a gene: 6. This CDR3 is built from 15 residues. CDR3 nucleotide sequence: TGTGCCACCAGTGATCGACTCGACAGGGCCGGGGAGCTGTTTTTT. It yields the protein CATSDRLDRAGELFF.

The chain has TRBV19 and TRBJ2-1; 7 bases map to TRBD2. The CDR3 is made up of 16 amino acids. Germline CDR1 and CDR2: LNHDA and SQIVND (reference sequence). V lost 6 bases, J lost 7 bases, and 15 bases stayed unmatched. The CDR3, as DNA: TGTGCCAGTAGCCCCCCACGGGGGAGGGCAGGGAATGAGCAGTTCTTC. It specifies CASSPPRGRAGNEQFF.

The genes are TRBV19 and TRBJ1-5; 12 bases align to TRBD1. The CDR3 sequence is 15 residues long. After removal of 5 bases from V and 7 bases from J, the junction contained 6 bases not matched to a gene. Germline CDR1 and CDR2: LNHDA and SQIVND (reference sequence). The CDR3 coding sequence is TGTGCCAGTAGTCCGGGACAGGGGGCAGGACAGCCCCAGCATTTT. Amino acids: CASSPGQGAGQPQHF. Full variable domain (missing parts from reference TRBV19 and TRBJ1-5): DGGITQSPKYLFRKEGQNVTLSCEQNLNHDAMYWYRQDPGQGLRLIYYSQIVNDFQKGDIAEGYSVSREKKESFPLTVTSAQKNPTAFYLCASSPGQGAGQPQHFGDGTRLSIL.

The chain links TRBV10-3 to TRBJ1-2, with D tentatively TRBD1 (5 bases). The CDR3 is 14 residues long. V lost 7 bases and J lost 2, with 14 bases in between. Germline V gives CDR1 ENHRY, CDR2 SYGVKD. CDR3 sequence: CAINFGHQNYGYTF. In nucleotides, the CDR3 is TGTGCCATCAATTTCGGACACCAAAACTATGGCTACACCTTC.

This chain joins TRBV13 and TRBJ2-3; 9 positions match TRBD2. With V trimmed by 0 bases and J by 5 bases, 12 bases remained unmatched. The germline V gene has CDR1 PRHDT and CDR2 FYEKMQ (reference sequence). This CDR3 region has 18 residues. This chain's CDR3 is CASSLGRRGRAQGDTQYF. DNA for the CDR3: TGTGCCAGCAGCTTAGGCCGACGCGGGAGGGCCCAAGGAGATACGCAGTATTTT.

The chain uses TRBV2 and TRBJ2-1; the match to TRBD2 covers 12 bases. V dropped 4 bases and J dropped 9; count of bases not matched to a gene: 7. Germline V gene sequence: CDR1 SNHLY, CDR2 FYNNEI. The CDR3 loop spans 15 amino acids. Here the CDR3 DNA reads TGTGCCAGCAGTGGGGGAGGACTAGCGGGAAGTGAGCAGTTCTTC. It specifies CASSGGGLAGSEQFF.

This rearrangement joins TRBV18 to TRBJ1-6; possibly TRBD1 for D (6 bases). The germline V gene has CDR1 KGHSH and CDR2 LQKENI. This CDR3 comprises 15 residues. V was trimmed by 2 bases and J by 7 bases, leaving 12 bases between them. The CDR3 coding sequence is TGTGCCAGCTCACCAGTCAGGGGTAGCAATTCACCCCTCCACTTT. As protein: CASSPVRGSNSPLHF.

The chain combines TRBV10-1 with TRBJ2-3; 13 bases agree with TRBD2. Germline CDR1 WNHNN, CDR2 SYGVQD (reference sequence). The CDR3 length is 15 residues. V shed 5 bases and J 4 bases; nucleotides not matched to a gene: 3. The CDR3 spells CASSRTSGSADTQYF. The CDR3 DNA reads TGCGCCAGCAGTCGGACTAGCGGGAGTGCAGATACGCAGTATTTT.

V and J are TRBV19 and TRBJ2-7; a possible D gene is TRBD1 (5 bases). V was cut by 3 bases and J by 4 bases, with 16 bases left in between. Germline V gene lookup returns CDR1 LNHDA and CDR2 SQIVND (reference sequence). The CDR3 runs to 15 residues. In DNA form, the CDR3 reads TGTGCCAGTAGTATCGACGCAGGGTACGTGTACGAGCAGTACTTC. Residues: CASSIDAGYVYEQYF.